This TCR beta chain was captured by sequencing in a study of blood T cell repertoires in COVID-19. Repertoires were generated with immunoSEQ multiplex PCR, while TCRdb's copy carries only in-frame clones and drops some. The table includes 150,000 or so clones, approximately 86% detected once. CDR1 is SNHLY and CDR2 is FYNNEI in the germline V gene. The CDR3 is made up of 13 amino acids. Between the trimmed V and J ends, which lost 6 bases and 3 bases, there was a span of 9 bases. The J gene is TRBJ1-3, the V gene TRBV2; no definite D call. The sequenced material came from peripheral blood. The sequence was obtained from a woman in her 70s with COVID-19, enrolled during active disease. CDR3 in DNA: TGTGCCAGCAGCCCGACAAATGGAAACACCATATATTTT. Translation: CASSPTNGNTIYF.